Listed below are T cell receptor beta chains from one sample, sequenced in a study of blood T cell repertoires in COVID-19. Only in-frame clones appear in the TCRdb table, and some are missing; sequencing was by immunoSEQ multiplex PCR. The table shows around 220,000 clones, with approximately 80% occurring only once. Sequencing was performed on peripheral blood. Receptor source: a woman aged 80 or older with COVID-19, enrolled during active disease. The CDR3 runs from the conserved cysteine through the conserved F or W. The order of the fields is V gene, clone size, J gene, D gene, CDR3 DNA, CDR3 protein. D genes are given only for firm matches. The listing skips clone size in some rows; elsewhere it reads once, few, many or a size class.

TRBV5-5	once	TRBJ2-1	TRBD1	TGTGCCAGCAGCTCAAACCTACAGGGGGCAAGGCAGTTCTTC	CASSSNLQGARQFF
TRBV18	-	TRBJ2-7	-	TGTGCCAGCTCATCCTTAGCGGAAACCTACGAGCAGTACTTC	CASSSLAETYEQYF
TRBV2	once	TRBJ2-7	-	TGTGCCAGCAGAGATGCGGGGTCCTACGAGCAGTACTTC	CASRDAGSYEQYF
TRBV4-1	-	TRBJ2-7	TRBD2	TGCGCCAGCAGCCGCCCCCCCTTGGGGGGGGAGCCCTACGAGCAGTACTTC	CASSRPPLGGEPYEQYF
TRBV6-5	-	TRBJ2-1	TRBD1	TGTGCCAGCAGGGGACAGGTAAGCTCCTACAATGAGCAGTTCTTC	CASRGQVSSYNEQFF
TRBV5-1	-	TRBJ2-5	TRBD2	TGCGCCAGCAGCCTCCAGCGGGGGGAAGAGACCCAGTACTTC	CASSLQRGEETQYF
TRBV10-3	-	TRBJ1-1	TRBD1	TGTGCCATCAGCCCACAGGGGGCGAACACTGAAGCTTTCTTT	CAISPQGANTEAFF
TRBV5-1	once	TRBJ2-5	TRBD2	TGCGCCAGCAGCCCGCTAGCGGGGGTAGAAGAGACCCAGTACTTC	CASSPLAGVEETQYF
TRBV2	-	TRBJ1-5	TRBD1	TGTGCCAGCGGGGGAGGGGACAGGAATCAGCCCCAGCATTTT	CASGGGDRNQPQHF
TRBV29-1	-	TRBJ2-1	-	TGCAGCGTTGGACCCAGGATCCATGAGCAGTTCTTC	CSVGPRIHEQFF
TRBV15	-	TRBJ1-4	-	TGTGCCACCAGCTCATGGACGGGAGTGGAAAAACTGTTTTTT	CATSSWTGVEKLFF
TRBV6-1	-	TRBJ2-7	TRBD1	TGTGCCAGCAGTGAAGCAGGACAGGGATTAATCTCCTACGAGCAGTACTTC	CASSEAGQGLISYEQYF
TRBV28	-	TRBJ1-5	TRBD1	TGTGCCAGCAGTCCACAGGGGGCGAAGAATCAGCCCCAGCATTTT	CASSPQGAKNQPQHF
TRBV29-1	-	TRBJ1-1	-	TGCAGCGTTGAAGGACAAAGGAACACTGAAGCTTTCTTT	CSVEGQRNTEAFF
TRBV5-4	-	TRBJ2-1	TRBD1	TGTGCCAGCAGCCACCGGGACAGTGAAAATGAGCAGTTCTTC	CASSHRDSENEQFF
TRBV19	-	TRBJ2-7	TRBD1	TGTGCCAGTAGTCCCCTAAGGGGACAGGGCCACGAGCAGTACTTC	CASSPLRGQGHEQYF
TRBV6-2/TRBV6-3	few	TRBJ2-7	-	TGTGCCAGCAGTTGGCGGGTGACTTACGAGCAGTACTTC	CASSWRVTYEQYF
TRBV5-1	few	TRBJ2-6	TRBD1	TGCGCCAGCAGCTTGGCGGACAGGGGCTCCCTCTCTGGGGCCAACGTCCTGACTTTC	CASSLADRGSLSGANVLTF
TRBV10-3	-	TRBJ2-2	-	TGTGCCATCCGCCAGGGCGCGCTGAACACCGGGGAGCTGTTTTTT	CAIRQGALNTGELFF
TRBV27	-	TRBJ2-2	TRBD2	TGTGCCAGCAGGGGGGACTACCGCCCCGGGGAGCTGTTTTTT	CASRGDYRPGELFF
TRBV5-1	-	TRBJ1-2	-	TGCGCCAGCAGCTTGGACAGGGTTCGTTATGGCTACACCTTC	CASSLDRVRYGYTF
TRBV5-1	once	TRBJ2-5	-	TGCGCCAGCAGCTTGGTCCCGGCGGGGGCCCAAGAGACCCAGTACTTC	CASSLVPAGAQETQYF
TRBV5-1	-	TRBJ1-5	-	TGCGCCAGCAGCACCGGTTTTGCTGATCAGCCCCAGCATTTT	CASSTGFADQPQHF
TRBV10-3	-	TRBJ2-2	TRBD1	TGTGCCATCAGTGCGCCGGGGCGGACAGGGGGTGCCGGGGAGCTGTTTTTT	CAISAPGRTGGAGELFF
TRBV6-5	-	TRBJ2-2	-	TGTGCCAGCACCGAAATGCGGGGCACCGGGGAGCTGTTTTTT	CASTEMRGTGELFF
TRBV3-1/TRBV3-2	-	TRBJ1-1	-	TGTGCCAGCAGGGGACTCTCTGAAGCTTTCTTT	CASRGLSEAFF
TRBV3-1/TRBV3-2	-	TRBJ1-1	-	TGTGCCAGCAGCCATTTGGGGGGGGAAACTGAAGCTTTCTTT	CASSHLGGETEAFF